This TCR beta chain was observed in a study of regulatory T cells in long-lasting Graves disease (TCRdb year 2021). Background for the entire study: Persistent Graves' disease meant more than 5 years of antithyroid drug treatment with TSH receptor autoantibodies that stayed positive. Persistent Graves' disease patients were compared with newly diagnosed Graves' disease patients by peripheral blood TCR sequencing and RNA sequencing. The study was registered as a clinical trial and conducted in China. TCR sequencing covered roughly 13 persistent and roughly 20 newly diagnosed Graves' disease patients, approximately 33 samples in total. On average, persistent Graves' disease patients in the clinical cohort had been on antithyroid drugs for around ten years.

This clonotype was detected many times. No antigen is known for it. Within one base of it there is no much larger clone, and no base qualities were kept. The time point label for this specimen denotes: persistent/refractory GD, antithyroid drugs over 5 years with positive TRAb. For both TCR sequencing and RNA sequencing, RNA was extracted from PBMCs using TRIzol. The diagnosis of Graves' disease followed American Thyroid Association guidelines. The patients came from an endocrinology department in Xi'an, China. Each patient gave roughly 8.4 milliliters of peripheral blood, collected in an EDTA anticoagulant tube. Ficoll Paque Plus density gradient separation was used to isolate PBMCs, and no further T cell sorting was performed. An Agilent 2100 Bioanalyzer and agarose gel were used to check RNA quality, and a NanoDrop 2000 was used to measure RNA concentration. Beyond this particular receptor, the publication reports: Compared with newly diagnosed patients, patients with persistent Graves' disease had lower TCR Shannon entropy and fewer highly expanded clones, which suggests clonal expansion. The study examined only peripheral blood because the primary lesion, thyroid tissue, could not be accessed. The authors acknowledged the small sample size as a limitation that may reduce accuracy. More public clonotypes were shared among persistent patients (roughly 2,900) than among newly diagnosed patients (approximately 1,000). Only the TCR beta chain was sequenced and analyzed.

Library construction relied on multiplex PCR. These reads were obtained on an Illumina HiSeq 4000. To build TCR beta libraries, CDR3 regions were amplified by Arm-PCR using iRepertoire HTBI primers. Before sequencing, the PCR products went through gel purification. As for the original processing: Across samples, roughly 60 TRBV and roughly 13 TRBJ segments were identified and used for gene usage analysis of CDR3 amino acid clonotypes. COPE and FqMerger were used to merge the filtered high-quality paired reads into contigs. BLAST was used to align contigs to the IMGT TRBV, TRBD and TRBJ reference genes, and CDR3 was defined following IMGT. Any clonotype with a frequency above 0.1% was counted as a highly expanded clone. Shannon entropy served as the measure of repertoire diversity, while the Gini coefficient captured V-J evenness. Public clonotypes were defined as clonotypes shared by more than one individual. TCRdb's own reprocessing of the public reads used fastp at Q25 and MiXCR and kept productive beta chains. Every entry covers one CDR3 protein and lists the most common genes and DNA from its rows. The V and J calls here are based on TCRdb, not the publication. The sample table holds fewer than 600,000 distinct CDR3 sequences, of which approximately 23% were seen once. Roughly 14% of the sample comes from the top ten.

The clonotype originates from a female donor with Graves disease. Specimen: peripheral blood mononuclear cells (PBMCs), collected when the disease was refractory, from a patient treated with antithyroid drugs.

DNA sequence: TGTGCCATCTGCCCTAGCGGGAGGGCCCAAGAGACCCAGTACTTC. This translates into CAICPSGRAQETQYF. Recombination joined TRBV10-3 with TRBJ2-5; 12 middle bases align to TRBD2. The CDR3 starts with the cysteine, ends with the phenylalanine, and has 15 residues. CDR3 DNA only is kept here, 45 bases in frame from base 1. Here V drops 8 bases and J drops 1 base, and the junction holds 5 bases not matched to any gene. CDR1 and CDR2 are drawn from the germline V gene: ENHRY, SYGVKD.